This TCR beta chain derives from a study of T cell responses to AZD1222 COVID-19 vaccine. Whole-study context: Some second doses came at about 4 weeks and others at about 12 weeks; these were pooled.

Notes on this clone: Its specificity is not known.

Study-wide results and limits: CD4 TCRs associated with vaccination spanned spike, dominating at 160-218 and 743-854. After the peak T cell response, and only then, were repertoires sampled. Regions left unmutated in variants are reportedly the target of nearly half of spike-specific TCRs.

TCRdb's table, derived via immunoSEQ multiplex PCR, lists solely in-frame clones and lacks some. The sample contains some 180,000 clones, 85% to 95% of which appear only once. This TCR came from an adult in good health. Sample: peripheral blood, taken on day 0 of AZD1222 vaccination.

CDR3 sequence reads: CASTQDHSGNTIYF. The DNA of the CDR3 is TGTGCCAGCACCCAGGACCACTCTGGAAACACCATATATTTT. This chain joins TRBV11-2 and TRBJ1-3, with D uncertain. The CDR3 spans 14 residues. Deletions cut 7 bases from V and 0 bases from J, with 10 bases between. Germline lookup yields CDR1 SGHAT and CDR2 FQNNGV. The full variable domain, rest sourced from reference TRBV11-2 and TRBJ1-3, is EAGVAQSPRYKIIEKRQSVAFWCNPISGHATLYWYQQILGQGPKLLIQFQNNGVVDDSQLPKDRFSAERLKGVDSTLKIQPAKLEDSAVYLCASTQDHSGNTIYFGEGSWLTVV.